A selection of T cell receptor beta chains follows, all from one sample in a study of blood T cell repertoires in COVID-19. Assay used: immunoSEQ multiplex PCR; TCRdb lists only in-frame clones, some missing. The sample has about 320,000 clones, more than 80% seen once; the top ten hold around 6%. Sequencing was carried out using peripheral blood. The origin of the receptors is a man younger than 35 who had recovered from COVID-19. Each CDR3 is given with its conserved first and last residue. Fields, in order: clone size, D gene, V gene, J gene, CDR3 DNA, CDR3 protein. D genes are given only for firm matches. Size tells how often a clone was seen (once, few, many) or the class of an expanded clone, and some rows leave it out.

-,-,TRBV5-5,TRBJ1-1,TGTGCCAGCATCAGGGAAACCAACATGAACACTGAAGCTTTCTTT,CASIRETNMNTEAFF
-,-,TRBV3-1/TRBV3-2,TRBJ1-1,TGTGCCAGCAGCCAATCTAGAGGGACTGAAGCTTTCTTT,CASSQSRGTEAFF
-,TRBD1,TRBV18,TRBJ1-6,TGTGCCAGCTCACCGGACAGGGCGCGATCACCCCTCCACTTT,CASSPDRARSPLHF
-,-,TRBV3-1/TRBV3-2,TRBJ1-3,TGTGCCAGCAGCCAAGATAGTACAGCGGGGATCGCTGGAAACACCATATATTTT,CASSQDSTAGIAGNTIYF
-,-,TRBV29-1,TRBJ1-5,TGCAGCGTTGCCCCCGGGTCCAATCAGCCCCAGCATTTT,CSVAPGSNQPQHF
-,-,TRBV1,TRBJ1-1,TGCACCAGCAGCCTCCGAAGGATCGGGACAGAAGCTTTCTTT,CTSSLRRIGTEAFF
-,-,TRBV7-8,TRBJ2-5,TGTGCCAGCAGCCGCCAGGGGTGGGAGACCCAGTACTTC,CASSRQGWETQYF
-,-,TRBV24-1,TRBJ2-3,TGTGCCACCAGTGACCCGAGGAGGGGGCACTCAGATACGCAGTATTTT,CATSDPRRGHSDTQYF
-,-,TRBV6-5,TRBJ2-1,TGTGCCAGCATAGGACAACCCCTCTACAATGAGCAGTTCTTC,CASIGQPLYNEQFF
-,TRBD1,TRBV11-2,TRBJ2-7,TGTGCCAGCAGCTTAAATGGACAGGTCTCCTACGAGCAGTACTTC,CASSLNGQVSYEQYF
-,-,TRBV20-1,TRBJ2-5,TGCAGTGCTAGTCTTAACCAGGGGGGGACCCAGTACTTC,CSASLNQGGTQYF
-,TRBD1,TRBV18,TRBJ1-3,TGTGCCAGCTCCCTTGACAGGGGAAGGACTGGAAACACCATATATTTT,CASSLDRGRTGNTIYF
once,TRBD1,TRBV25-1,TRBJ1-2,TGTGCCAGCAGTACAGGGGGTCTAGCTAACTATGGCTACACCTTC,CASSTGGLANYGYTF
-,-,TRBV27,TRBJ1-6,TGTGCCAGCAGAACAGACTATAATTCACCCCTCCACTTT,CASRTDYNSPLHF
-,TRBD2,TRBV11-2,TRBJ2-7,TGTGCCAGCAGCCCCGTAGCGGGGGGGCTGTACGAGCAGTACTTC,CASSPVAGGLYEQYF
-,TRBD1,TRBV12-3/TRBV12-4,TRBJ1-1,TGTGCCAGCAGTTTACAGGGGGCACGGGCTTTCTTT,CASSLQGARAFF
-,TRBD2,TRBV18,TRBJ2-3,TGTGCCAGCTCAGTAGCGGGAGGCGCTAGCACAGATACGCAGTATTTT,CASSVAGGASTDTQYF
-,-,TRBV4-1,TRBJ1-5,TGCGCCAGCAGCCTTAGCCCAGACGTAGCTTATGGCAATCAGCCCCAGCATTTT,CASSLSPDVAYGNQPQHF
-,TRBD2,TRBV5-1,TRBJ2-7,TGCGCCAGCAGCAAAGGGACTAGCGGGGGTTACGAGCAGTACTTC,CASSKGTSGGYEQYF
-,TRBD2,TRBV19,TRBJ2-1,TGTGCCAGTAGTGCGACTAGCAGCTCCTACAATGAGCAGTTCTTC,CASSATSSSYNEQFF
-,-,TRBV5-4,TRBJ2-1,TGTGCCAGCAGCTTGGCGGGGGCTCTAGCGGACAATGAGCAGTTCTTC,CASSLAGALADNEQFF
once,TRBD1,TRBV6-5,TRBJ2-3,TGTGCCAGCTCCGGAGAGACAGGGGGCAGGGCGCAGTATTTT,CASSGETGGRAQYF
-,-,TRBV6-2/TRBV6-3,TRBJ2-1,TGTGCCAGCAGTTACCCGCCCAGCTCCTACAATGAGCAGTTCTTC,CASSYPPSSYNEQFF
-,TRBD2,TRBV10-1,TRBJ2-1,TGCGCCAGCAGCCGGACTAGCGCCGAGCAGTTCTTC,CASSRTSAEQFF
-,-,TRBV6-1,TRBJ1-1,TGTGCCAGCAGTGAAGTCGGCAAAGCGACTGAAGCTTTCTTT,CASSEVGKATEAFF
-,TRBD2,TRBV5-1,TRBJ2-7,TGCGCCAGCAGCTTGGCCCCTAGCGGGGGGGGGACCTACGAGCAGTACTTC,CASSLAPSGGGTYEQYF
-,TRBD1,TRBV19,TRBJ1-1,TGTGCCAGTAGTCTGCGACAGGGCCTTGAAGCTTTCTTT,CASSLRQGLEAFF
-,-,TRBV9,TRBJ2-5,TGTGCCAGCAGCCCCAAATACAAACAAGAGACCCAGTACTTC,CASSPKYKQETQYF